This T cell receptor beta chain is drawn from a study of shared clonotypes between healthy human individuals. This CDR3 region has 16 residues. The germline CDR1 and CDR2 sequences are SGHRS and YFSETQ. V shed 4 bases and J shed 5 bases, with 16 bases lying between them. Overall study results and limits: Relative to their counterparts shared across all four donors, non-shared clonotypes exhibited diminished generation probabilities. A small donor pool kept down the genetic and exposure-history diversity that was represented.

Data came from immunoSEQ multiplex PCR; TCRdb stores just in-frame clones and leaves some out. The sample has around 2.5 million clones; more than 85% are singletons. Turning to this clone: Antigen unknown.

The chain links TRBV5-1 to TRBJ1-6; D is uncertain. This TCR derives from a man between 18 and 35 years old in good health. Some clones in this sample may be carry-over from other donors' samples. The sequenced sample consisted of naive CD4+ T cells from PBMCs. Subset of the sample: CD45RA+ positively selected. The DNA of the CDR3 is TGCGCCAGCAGCGCCCTGGGAAGTTCGAATAATTCACCCCTCCACTTT. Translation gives CASSALGSSNNSPLHF.